This is a list of T cell receptor beta chains from one sample in a study of T-cell memory formation after mild COVID-19. TCRdb reprocessed the 5' RACE reads with MiXCR, giving one entry per CDR3 protein. The sample has around 200,000 distinct CDR3 sequences, about a fifth seen once. Specimen: PBMCs or a T cell subset sorted from them (not recorded which). All receptors come from an adult woman who had mild COVID-19 (a few samples of this study predate the infection). Cell type and time point are not known. Both conserved end residues are part of each CDR3. Each record gives: clone size, D gene, J gene, V gene, CDR3 DNA, CDR3 protein. A D gene is named only where the DNA matches it firmly. A row's size may be missing; if present it is once, few, many or a size class.

NA,NA,TRBJ2-7,TRBV3-1,TGTGCCAGCAGCCAAGATGGCGGGACAGTCTACGAGCAGTACTTC,CASSQDGGTVYEQYF
many,NA,TRBJ2-3,TRBV9,TGTGCCAGCAGCGTAGAAGGATCGACAGATACGCAGTATTTT,CASSVEGSTDTQYF
NA,NA,TRBJ2-5,TRBV20-1,TGCAGTGCTAGAGCCTGGAGTCAAGAGACCCAGTACTTC,CSARAWSQETQYF
NA,TRBD2,TRBJ2-3,TRBV27,TGTGCCAGCAAGGGGCTCCAGGCGGGAGCAGGGACAGATACGCAGTATTTT,CASKGLQAGAGTDTQYF
few,TRBD2,TRBJ2-5,TRBV7-9,TGTGCCAGCAGCCGACTAGCGGGACTCCAAGAGACCCAGTACTTC,CASSRLAGLQETQYF
NA,NA,TRBJ2-7,TRBV7-9,TGTGCCAGCAGCTTAGACCCGGGAAGCTCCTACGAGCAGTACTTC,CASSLDPGSSYEQYF
NA,NA,TRBJ2-1,TRBV2,TGTGCCAGCAGTCATAGCGGCGAACTCTCCTACAATGAGCAGTTCTTC,CASSHSGELSYNEQFF
few,TRBD1,TRBJ1-3,TRBV12-3/TRBV12-4,TGTGCCAGCAGGCCTGGGACAGGTTGGGGAAACACCATATATTTT,CASRPGTGWGNTIYF
few,NA,TRBJ1-1,TRBV30,TGTGCCTGGAGTGTTTCAGGAAAGAACACTGAAGCTTTCTTT,CAWSVSGKNTEAFF
few,TRBD1,TRBJ2-3,TRBV4-1,TGCGCCAGCAGCCCAGGTTTGGGACAGGGCGTCACAGATACGCAGTATTTT,CASSPGLGQGVTDTQYF
NA,NA,TRBJ1-1,TRBV5-5,TGTGCCAGCAGCGGCGGGACCCAGAGGAACACTGAAGCTTTCTTT,CASSGGTQRNTEAFF
few,NA,TRBJ2-5,TRBV5-1,TGCGCCAGCAGCGAGGCACCTGGGGGAGACCAGTACTTC,CASSEAPGGDQYF
few,NA,TRBJ2-1,TRBV20-1,TGCAGTGCTAACCCCCCTTCTAGCGTCGACAATGAGCAGTTCTTC,CSANPPSSVDNEQFF
NA,NA,TRBJ2-5,TRBV7-9,TGTGCCAGCAGCTTTGACGGCTACCCGGGGACCCAGTACTTC,CASSFDGYPGTQYF
NA,NA,TRBJ2-3,TRBV4-1,TGCGCCAGCAGCCAAGATCTTTCCTGGGGAACAGATACGCAGTATTTT,CASSQDLSWGTDTQYF
few,TRBD1,TRBJ2-5,TRBV12-3/TRBV12-4,TGTGCCAGCAGAACGACAGGGGGTAGAGAGACCCAGTACTTC,CASRTTGGRETQYF
few,NA,TRBJ2-1,TRBV4-1,TGCGCCAGCAGGCGGGAGCAGGGGTTTGAGCAGTTCTTC,CASRREQGFEQFF
few,TRBD2,TRBJ2-1,TRBV6-2/TRBV6-3,TGTGCCAGCAGTTACGAATCTAGCGGGGTCCCTTACAATGAGCAGTTCTTC,CASSYESSGVPYNEQFF
few,TRBD1,TRBJ2-1,TRBV7-9,TGTGCCAGCAGCTTAGAGGGACAGGGGGCCTATGAGCAGTTCTTC,CASSLEGQGAYEQFF
NA,NA,TRBJ1-1,TRBV7-7,TGTGCCAGCAGCTTAGGGGTCGGCGATGAAGCTTTCTTT,CASSLGVGDEAFF
NA,TRBD2,TRBJ2-7,TRBV7-9,TGTGCCAGCAGCCCGTATACCGGGACTAGCGGGCCCTACGAGCAGTACTTC,CASSPYTGTSGPYEQYF
few,NA,TRBJ1-1,TRBV5-4,TGTGCCAGCAGCCCGGCGGGGGTGGGCACTGAAGCTTTCTTT,CASSPAGVGTEAFF
NA,NA,TRBJ1-1,TRBV7-8,TGTGCCAGCAGCTCGCCCCCACAGCGAGAAGCTTTCTTT,CASSSPPQREAFF
NA,TRBD1,TRBJ1-2,TRBV27,TGTGCCAGCAGGACCGGGACAGGGCCCCATTGGTATGGCTACACCTTC,CASRTGTGPHWYGYTF
few,NA,TRBJ2-2,TRBV6-5,TGTGCCAGCAGCTTGGGGAATATCGCCCATGGCACCGGGGAGCTGTTTTTT,CASSLGNIAHGTGELFF
NA,TRBD2,TRBJ2-5,TRBV25-1,TGTGCCAGCTCCTCGATAGCGGGAGAGGAGACCCAGTACTTC,CASSSIAGEETQYF
few,NA,TRBJ2-3,TRBV5-1,TGCGCCAGCAGCCCGGACGGGGACACAGATACGCAGTATTTT,CASSPDGDTDTQYF
few,TRBD2,TRBJ2-1,TRBV20-1,TGCAGTGCTAGGTCGGCGGGAGTTGAGCAGTTCTTC,CSARSAGVEQFF
NA,NA,TRBJ2-3,TRBV5-1,TGCGCCAGCAGCTTGTTTGCTAGCGGCACAGATACGCAGTATTTT,CASSLFASGTDTQYF
NA,TRBD1,TRBJ1-2,TRBV14,TGTGCCAGCAGCCTCTCCGGGACAGGGGGCGACTATGGCTACACCTTC,CASSLSGTGGDYGYTF
few,TRBD1,TRBJ2-7,TRBV5-4,TGTGCCAGCAGCTTGGAACAGGGGGCCTACGAGCAGTACTTC,CASSLEQGAYEQYF
few,NA,TRBJ2-5,TRBV4-3,TGCGCCAGCAGCCAAGATAGGGCGAGCCAAGAGACCCAGTACTTC,CASSQDRASQETQYF
NA,NA,TRBJ2-1,TRBV7-9,TGTGCCAGCAGCTTAGGTAGCGGAGAATACAATGAGCAGTTCTTC,CASSLGSGEYNEQFF
NA,NA,TRBJ2-1,TRBV27,TGTGCCAGCAGCTATCTCGCGCCGCAGGGGAATGAGCAGTTCTTC,CASSYLAPQGNEQFF
NA,TRBD1,TRBJ1-2,TRBV29-1,TGCAGCGCACGCTCGGGGACAGGGAATGGCTACACCTTC,CSARSGTGNGYTF
NA,NA,TRBJ2-7,TRBV15,TGTGCCACCAGCAGAGATTTGAGTTACGAGCAGTACTTC,CATSRDLSYEQYF
NA,NA,TRBJ2-3,TRBV12-3/TRBV12-4,TGTGCCAGCAGTTCGTCCGGGGCAAGGGGTTTT,CASSSSGARGF
NA,TRBD1,TRBJ2-1,TRBV4-3,TGCGCCAGCAGCCAAGATCGGGGACAGTTCGATGAGCAGTTCTTC,CASSQDRGQFDEQFF
few,TRBD1,TRBJ2-1,TRBV20-1,TGCAGTGCTTCTCCGGGACAGGGCAGCAATGAGCAGTTCTTC,CSASPGQGSNEQFF
many,NA,TRBJ2-7,TRBV25-1,TGTGCCAGCAGTGGCCGAACAGGGGAGCAGTACTTC,CASSGRTGEQYF
NA,NA,TRBJ1-1,TRBV12-3/TRBV12-4,TGTGCCAGCAGTCCGGACCCATCCGCAGGGACTGAAGCTTTCTTT,CASSPDPSAGTEAFF
NA,TRBD1,TRBJ2-3,TRBV6-5,TGTGCCAGCGGGGACAGGGGCACAGATACGCAGTATTTT,CASGDRGTDTQYF